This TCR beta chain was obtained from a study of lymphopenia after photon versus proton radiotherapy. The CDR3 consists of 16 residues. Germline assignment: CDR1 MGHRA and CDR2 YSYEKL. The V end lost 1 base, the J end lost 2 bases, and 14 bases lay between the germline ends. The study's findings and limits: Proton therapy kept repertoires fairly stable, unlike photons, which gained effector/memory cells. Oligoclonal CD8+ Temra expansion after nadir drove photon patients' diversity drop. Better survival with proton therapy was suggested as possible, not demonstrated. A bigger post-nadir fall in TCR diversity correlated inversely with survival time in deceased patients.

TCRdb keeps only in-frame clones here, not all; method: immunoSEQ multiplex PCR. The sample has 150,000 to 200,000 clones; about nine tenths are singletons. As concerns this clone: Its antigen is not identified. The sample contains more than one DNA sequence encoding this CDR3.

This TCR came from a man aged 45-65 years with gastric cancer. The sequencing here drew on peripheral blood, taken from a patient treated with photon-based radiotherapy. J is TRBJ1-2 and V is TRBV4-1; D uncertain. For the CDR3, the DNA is TGCGCCAGCAGCCAAGGGTCGGGCCCGGGGAACTATGGCTACACCTTC. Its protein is CASSQGSGPGNYGYTF.